Listed here are 6 T cell receptor beta chains from one sample, sequenced in a study of control samples from healthy donors and cancer patients (dated by TCRdb to about 2020). The receptor library was made with the immunoSEQ multiplex PCR assay. TCRdb retrieved this table from immuneACCESS and kept in-frame rearrangements only. Not all clones are present; in checked studies, unresolved V genes account for under half, and no reason is known for the remainder. Within this sample are some 51,000 clones, with 88% of them counted one time only. The top ten clones comprise 3.5% to 4% of the sample. The sequenced material came from blood. All receptors derive from a man over 45 in good health.

The V gene is TRBV7-9, the J gene TRBJ2-3, with no clear D. CDR3 size: 12 residues. Germline V gene lookup returns CDR1 SEHNR and CDR2 FQNEAQ (reference sequence). Deletions cut 3 bases from V and 5 bases from J, with 6 bases between. This CDR3 is CASSFLVDTQYF. The CDR3 nucleotides are TGTGCCAGCAGCTTTCTAGTAGATACGCAGTATTTT. The entire variable domain, with the rest obtained from reference TRBV7-9 and TRBJ2-3, is as follows: DTGVSQNPRHKITKRGQNVTFRCDPISEHNRLYWYRQTLGQGPEFLTYFQNEAQLEKSRLLSDRFSAERPKGSFSTLEIQRTEQGDSAMYLCASSFLVDTQYFGPGTRLTVL.

In its sample, this clone was seen a few times. The CDR3 DNA sequence: TGTGCCAGTAGTGGGACAGATTATGGCTACACCTTC. It specifies CASSGTDYGYTF. The rearrangement links TRBV19 to TRBJ1-2; 7 bases line up with TRBD1. Germline V gene data show CDR1 as LNHDA and CDR2 as SQIVND (reference sequence). Trimming cost V 5 bases and J 5 bases; bases outside gene matches: 2. The CDR3 totals 12 residues.

V gene TRBV6-2 or TRBV6-3 combines with J gene TRBJ2-3; D possibly matches TRBD1 or TRBD2 (5 bases each). This CDR3 has 14 residues. Between the trimmed V and J ends, which lost 1 base and 5 bases, there was a span of 10 bases. The germline CDR1 and CDR2 sequences are MNHEY and SVGEGT. The CDR3 protein is CASSYYGGEDTQYF. For the CDR3, the DNA is TGTGCCAGCAGTTACTATGGGGGAGAAGATACGCAGTATTTT.

This chain uses TRBV5-1 with TRBJ2-1, with 7 bases aligning to TRBD1. J gave up 4 bases and V 5 bases, and 9 bases lay outside the gene matches. Germline CDR1 SGHRS, CDR2 YFSETQ. This CDR3 comprises 15 residues. The CDR3 DNA follows: TGCGCCAGCAGACCTACAGGGGTGGAATACAATGAGCAGTTCTTC. Amino acids: CASRPTGVEYNEQFF.

The sample holds a few counts of this clone. This chain links TRBV27 with TRBJ2-7; 8 bases align to TRBD2. Germline trimming cut 9 bases from V and 5 bases from J; bases unmatched to any gene: 6. CDR1 is MNHEY, CDR2 SMNVEV, per germline (reference sequence). CDR3 length: 12 amino acids. The CDR3 nucleotides read TGTGCCAGTGGACTAGCTATCAACGAGCAGTACTTC. Encoded protein: CASGLAINEQYF.

The rearrangement uses TRBV21-1 and TRBJ1-5; the DNA was not used to check the table's D call, TRBD1. TRBV21-1 is a recognized pseudogene. This CDR3 is built from 13 residues. CDR3 DNA sequence: TGTGCCAGCAGCTCACAGGGATTTTGGCCCCAGCATTTT. Amino acid sequence: CASSSQGFWPQHF.